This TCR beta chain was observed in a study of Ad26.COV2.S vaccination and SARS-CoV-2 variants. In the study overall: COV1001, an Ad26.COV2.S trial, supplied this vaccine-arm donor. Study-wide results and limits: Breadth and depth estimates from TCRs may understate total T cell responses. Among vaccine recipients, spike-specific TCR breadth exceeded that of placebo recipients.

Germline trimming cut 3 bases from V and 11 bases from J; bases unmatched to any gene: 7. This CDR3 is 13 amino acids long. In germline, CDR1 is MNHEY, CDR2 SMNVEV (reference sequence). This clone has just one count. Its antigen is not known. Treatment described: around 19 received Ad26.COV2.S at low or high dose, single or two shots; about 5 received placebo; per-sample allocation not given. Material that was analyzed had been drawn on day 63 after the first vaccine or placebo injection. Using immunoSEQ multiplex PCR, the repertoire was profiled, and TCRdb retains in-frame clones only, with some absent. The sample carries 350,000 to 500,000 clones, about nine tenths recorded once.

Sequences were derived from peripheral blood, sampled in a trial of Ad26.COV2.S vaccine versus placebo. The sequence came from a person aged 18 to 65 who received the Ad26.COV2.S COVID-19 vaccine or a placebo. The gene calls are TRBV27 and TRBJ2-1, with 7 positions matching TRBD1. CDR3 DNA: TGTGCCAGCAGTTTCTCCGGGACAGCGAAGCAGTTCTTC. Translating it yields CASSFSGTAKQFF.